A selection of T cell receptor beta chains follows, all from one sample in a study of blood T cells in healthy people across ages. TCRdb analysed the 5' RACE reads with MiXCR anew, one entry per CDR3 protein. The sample carries roughly 1.6 million distinct CDR3 sequences, around 36% recorded once. Sequenced input: blood. The receptors derive from a woman in her twenties or thirties in good health. CDR3s leave out the opening cysteine and the closing phenylalanine or tryptophan. Only some rows state a clone size, as once, few, many or a class for expanded clones.

TRBJ2-7,TRBV28,NA,ASLSGSAGEQY
TRBJ2-1,TRBV6-6,NA,ASSFPQGRGNEQF
TRBJ2-7,TRBV27,few,ASTLSPGYEQY
TRBJ2-1,TRBV20-1,few,SARDPRYSLNEQF
TRBJ2-1,TRBV5-1,few,ASSLNRQASYNEQF
TRBJ2-5,TRBV6-2/TRBV6-3,NA,ASSPRGGLQY
TRBJ2-7,TRBV20-1,few,SADSRRWASGFSYEQY
TRBJ2-2,TRBV10-2,NA,ASSESRWGGVNTGELF
TRBJ2-3,TRBV9,few,ASSVTSGPTDTQY
TRBJ2-5,TRBV18,NA,ASSTAGQETQY
TRBJ2-7,TRBV4-1,few,ASSPRGSGLSYEQY
TRBJ2-3,TRBV7-9,NA,ASSFSLGGSTDTQY
TRBJ2-1,TRBV29-1,few,SGKPGLSYNEQF
TRBJ2-7,TRBV7-9,many,ASSFPTSYEQY
TRBJ2-7,TRBV27,few,ASSSPTSRQY
TRBJ1-2,TRBV7-9,NA,ASSLDRERVYGYT
TRBJ2-1,TRBV28,NA,ASINRGVGYNEQF
TRBJ2-1,TRBV20-1,few,SALPVRAAYNEQF
TRBJ1-2,TRBV12-3/TRBV12-4,few,ASRRTGVSSGYT
TRBJ1-2,TRBV20-1,few,SASRTAREGYT
TRBJ2-7,TRBV5-1,NA,ASSLGGQGMSYEQY
TRBJ1-5,TRBV3-1,NA,ASSQGGVYSNQPQH
NA,TRBV12-3/TRBV12-4,NA,ASSPRPGLSAYEQY
TRBJ2-7,TRBV30,few,AWNPSSGLQY
TRBJ2-3,TRBV27,NA,ASSFPGAGSQY
TRBJ1-1,TRBV7-9,few,ASSLTEGAMNTEAF
TRBJ2-1,TRBV20-1,NA,SARSTYGLTNEQF
TRBJ2-2,TRBV7-2,few,ASSHPGQGRAGELF
TRBJ2-2,TRBV20-1,few,SASAQGAGGELF
TRBJ2-3,TRBV5-1,few,ASSRGAAGTDTQY
NA,TRBV9,NA,ASSAQPPDEQY
TRBJ2-7,TRBV7-6,NA,ASSLGVGHPYEQY